These T cell receptor beta chains were read from a single sample in a study of T cells after yellow fever vaccination. MiXCR was run by TCRdb on the 5' RACE reads, yielding one entry per CDR3 protein. This sample has some 550,000 distinct CDR3 sequences; about a fifth occur once, and the top ten carry 14%. Specimen: PBMCs, collected 15 days after the yellow fever booster vaccination. These receptors all come from a man younger than 45 who received the YFV17D yellow fever vaccine. Both conserved end residues are part of each CDR3. A D gene is named only where the DNA matches it firmly. Clone size appears in some rows only: once, few, many, or a class for an expanded clone.

CDR3nt: TGCAGCGTTGGGACCTTGAATGAGCAGTTCTTC
CDR3aa: CSVGTLNEQFF
v_gene: TRBV29-1
abundance: -
j_gene: TRBJ2-1
d_gene: -

CDR3nt: TGTGCCAGCAGCAAAGGGGAGCGGGCATCCGTCCTCTCTGGGGCCAACGTCCTGACTTTC
CDR3aa: CASSKGERASVLSGANVLTF
v_gene: TRBV21-1
abundance: -
j_gene: TRBJ2-6
d_gene: -

CDR3nt: TGTGCCAGCAGCAAATCTGGCCCCTTCGGGGATACGCAGTATTTT
CDR3aa: CASSKSGPFGDTQYF
v_gene: TRBV21-1
abundance: few
j_gene: TRBJ2-3
d_gene: -

CDR3nt: TGTGCCAGCAGGCAAGCGGGAACGATCTACGAGCAGTACTTC
CDR3aa: CASRQAGTIYEQYF
v_gene: TRBV12-3/TRBV12-4
abundance: few
j_gene: TRBJ2-7
d_gene: TRBD2

CDR3nt: TGTGCCAGCAGCCTCGGACTAGCGGGAGTGTTGGAGACCCAGTACTTC
CDR3aa: CASSLGLAGVLETQYF
v_gene: TRBV7-9
abundance: -
j_gene: TRBJ2-5
d_gene: TRBD2

CDR3nt: TGTGCCAGCAGCCTCCGACAGGATATCGAGCAGTACTTC
CDR3aa: CASSLRQDIEQYF
v_gene: TRBV7-9
abundance: few
j_gene: TRBJ2-7
d_gene: -

CDR3nt: TGTGCCAGCAGTTACTCTTTCAACGGGGGCTCCTACGAGCAGTACTTC
CDR3aa: CASSYSFNGGSYEQYF
v_gene: TRBV6-5
abundance: few
j_gene: TRBJ2-7
d_gene: -

CDR3nt: TGTGCCAGCAGCTTCAAACAGGGGGCACACAATGAGCAGTTCTTC
CDR3aa: CASSFKQGAHNEQFF
v_gene: TRBV5-4
abundance: few
j_gene: TRBJ2-1
d_gene: TRBD1

CDR3nt: TGTGCCAGCAGCCAACAAACAGGAGAAGGAGATACGCAGTATTTT
CDR3aa: CASSQQTGEGDTQYF
v_gene: TRBV5-4
abundance: -
j_gene: TRBJ2-3
d_gene: -

CDR3nt: TGTGCCAGCAGCGTAGGGGGGACGGACAACAACTATGGCTACACCTTC
CDR3aa: CASSVGGTDNNYGYTF
v_gene: TRBV9
abundance: -
j_gene: TRBJ1-2
d_gene: -

CDR3nt: TGTGCCAGCAGTTATAAGGCTATGAACACTGAAGCTTTCTTT
CDR3aa: CASSYKAMNTEAFF
v_gene: TRBV6-2/TRBV6-3
abundance: few
j_gene: TRBJ1-1
d_gene: -

CDR3nt: TGCAGCGTTGAATTGGGGGAATCTGAAGCTTTCTTT
CDR3aa: CSVELGESEAFF
v_gene: TRBV29-1
abundance: -
j_gene: TRBJ1-1
d_gene: -

CDR3nt: TGCGCCAGCAGCCCCCGCCCGGGCGGTATTTACGAGCAGTACTTC
CDR3aa: CASSPRPGGIYEQYF
v_gene: TRBV5-1
abundance: -
j_gene: TRBJ2-7
d_gene: -

CDR3nt: TGCAGTGCTAGAGATGTCGGTGGTGCCCGTGCCCAAGATACGCAGTATTTT
CDR3aa: CSARDVGGARAQDTQYF
v_gene: TRBV20-1
abundance: -
j_gene: TRBJ2-3
d_gene: -

CDR3nt: TGCAGTGCTAGGAGGCAGATCTATGAAAAACTGTTTTTT
CDR3aa: CSARRQIYEKLFF
v_gene: TRBV20-1
abundance: few
j_gene: TRBJ1-4
d_gene: -

CDR3nt: TGTGCCAGCAGCTTAGGTTTGCCTCCGGAGGAGCTGTTTTTT
CDR3aa: CASSLGLPPEELFF
v_gene: TRBV11-2
abundance: few
j_gene: TRBJ2-2
d_gene: -

CDR3nt: TGTGCCAGCAGCGCAGAGGACAGGGGGAACTATGGCTACACCTTC
CDR3aa: CASSAEDRGNYGYTF
v_gene: TRBV9
abundance: -
j_gene: TRBJ1-2
d_gene: TRBD1

CDR3nt: TGCGCCAGCAGTGACCTGGGGCGGAACTACAATGAGCAGTTCTTC
CDR3aa: CASSDLGRNYNEQFF
v_gene: TRBV10-2
abundance: -
j_gene: TRBJ2-1
d_gene: -

CDR3nt: TGCAGCGTGCGCCGTCAAGACACAAACACTGAAGCTTTCTTT
CDR3aa: CSVRRQDTNTEAFF
v_gene: TRBV29-1
abundance: -
j_gene: TRBJ1-1
d_gene: -

CDR3nt: TGTGCCAGCAGCTTACCCCAGACCGATGAGCAGTTCTTC
CDR3aa: CASSLPQTDEQFF
v_gene: TRBV7-8
abundance: -
j_gene: TRBJ2-1
d_gene: -

CDR3nt: TGTGCCAGCAGCTCCAACAGGGGGCATTCCTACAATGAGCAGTTCTTC
CDR3aa: CASSSNRGHSYNEQFF
v_gene: TRBV7-9
abundance: -
j_gene: TRBJ2-1
d_gene: TRBD1

CDR3nt: TGTGCCAGCAGCTTGGCGGGCGGGAGGGTCGGAGATACGCAGTATTTT
CDR3aa: CASSLAGGRVGDTQYF
v_gene: TRBV5-4
abundance: few
j_gene: TRBJ2-3
d_gene: TRBD2

CDR3nt: TGTGCCAGCAGCTACCGCCGGGCCCGGGGGACCCAGTACTTC
CDR3aa: CASSYRRARGTQYF
v_gene: TRBV28
abundance: few
j_gene: TRBJ2-5
d_gene: -

CDR3nt: TGTGCCAGCAGTTTTTGGCGGAGGGGATTAGCCAGGGAAACCTATGGCTACACCTTC
CDR3aa: CASSFWRRGLARETYGYTF
v_gene: TRBV12-3/TRBV12-4
abundance: few
j_gene: TRBJ1-2
d_gene: -

CDR3nt: TGCAGTGCTCAAACGGGACCGGATACGCAGTATTTT
CDR3aa: CSAQTGPDTQYF
v_gene: TRBV20-1
abundance: -
j_gene: TRBJ2-3
d_gene: -

CDR3nt: TGTGCCAGCGGTTGGACAGGGTACAATGAGCAGTTCTTC
CDR3aa: CASGWTGYNEQFF
v_gene: TRBV12-3/TRBV12-4
abundance: few
j_gene: TRBJ2-1
d_gene: TRBD1

CDR3nt: TGTGCCAGCAGCTTATACAGGGTTTACGCCGGGAGGGTTTCCTACAATGAGCAGTTCTTC
CDR3aa: CASSLYRVYAGRVSYNEQFF
v_gene: TRBV7-9
abundance: few
j_gene: TRBJ2-1
d_gene: TRBD2

CDR3nt: TGTGCCAGCAGCGGGGACAGGCTGGGGCGCACCTTC
CDR3aa: CASSGDRLGRTF
v_gene: TRBV7-2
abundance: few
j_gene: TRBJ1-2
d_gene: TRBD1

CDR3nt: TGCGCCAGCAGCCAAGTGCTAGCGGGAGTATCCGAGCAGTACTTC
CDR3aa: CASSQVLAGVSEQYF
v_gene: TRBV4-3
abundance: few
j_gene: TRBJ2-7
d_gene: TRBD2

CDR3nt: TGTGCCATCAGTGGAGGGGCCCCAGAGACCCAGTACTTC
CDR3aa: CAISGGAPETQYF
v_gene: TRBV10-3
abundance: few
j_gene: TRBJ2-5
d_gene: -

CDR3nt: TGTGCCAGCAGCTTAGTTGGGACTAGCGGGAGGGCCCTCTCCTACAATGAGCAGTTCTTC
CDR3aa: CASSLVGTSGRALSYNEQFF
v_gene: TRBV7-6
abundance: -
j_gene: TRBJ2-1
d_gene: TRBD2

CDR3nt: TGTGCCAGCAGCCGAGCACATATCACAGATACGCAGTATTTT
CDR3aa: CASSRAHITDTQYF
v_gene: TRBV3-1
abundance: -
j_gene: TRBJ2-3
d_gene: -

CDR3nt: TGCGCCAGCAGTGCAAAGGCGGGAGGCGCCACAGATACGCAGTATTTT
CDR3aa: CASSAKAGGATDTQYF
v_gene: TRBV10-1
abundance: -
j_gene: TRBJ2-3
d_gene: TRBD2

CDR3nt: TGCAGTGCTTCCCCCGGACTAGTTGGCGGCGAGCAGTACTTC
CDR3aa: CSASPGLVGGEQYF
v_gene: TRBV20-1
abundance: -
j_gene: TRBJ2-7
d_gene: TRBD2

CDR3nt: TGCAGCGTTGAACAGGGGAAAGAGACCCAGTACTTC
CDR3aa: CSVEQGKETQYF
v_gene: TRBV29-1
abundance: -
j_gene: TRBJ2-5
d_gene: -

CDR3nt: TGTGCCAGCAGCCAAGATATCAGGGGCGCGGAAGCTTTCTTT
CDR3aa: CASSQDIRGAEAFF
v_gene: TRBV4-2
abundance: -
j_gene: TRBJ1-1
d_gene: -

CDR3nt: TGTGCCATCAGGGAAGCGGTCCAAGAGACCCAGTACTTC
CDR3aa: CAIREAVQETQYF
v_gene: TRBV10-3
abundance: -
j_gene: TRBJ2-5
d_gene: -

CDR3nt: TGTGCCAGCAGTTCGCCACCTAGCGGGAGGAGGGAAGAGACCCAGTACTTC
CDR3aa: CASSSPPSGRREETQYF
v_gene: TRBV12-3/TRBV12-4
abundance: -
j_gene: TRBJ2-5
d_gene: TRBD2

CDR3nt: TGTGCCAGCAGCCAAGATATTATCCCCGGGGGTGCAACTAATGAAAAACTGTTTTTT
CDR3aa: CASSQDIIPGGATNEKLFF
v_gene: TRBV4-2
abundance: -
j_gene: TRBJ1-4
d_gene: -

CDR3nt: TGTGCCAGCAGCATTTTTTCAAGTTTGGGCAATGAGCAGTTCTTC
CDR3aa: CASSIFSSLGNEQFF
v_gene: TRBV7-9
abundance: few
j_gene: TRBJ2-1
d_gene: -

CDR3nt: TGTGCCAGCAGCTCACGACCGGACTATGGGCCATCCGCCCCCAATGAGCAGTTCTTC
CDR3aa: CASSSRPDYGPSAPNEQFF
v_gene: TRBV11-2
abundance: few
j_gene: TRBJ2-1
d_gene: -

CDR3nt: TGCGCCAGCGGGACACTAAACACCGGGGAGCTGTTTTTT
CDR3aa: CASGTLNTGELFF
v_gene: TRBV10-1
abundance: -
j_gene: TRBJ2-2
d_gene: -

CDR3nt: TGTGCCAGCAGTTACTTTCCAGTCGGCTCCTACAATGAGCAGTTCTTC
CDR3aa: CASSYFPVGSYNEQFF
v_gene: TRBV6-2/TRBV6-3
abundance: few
j_gene: TRBJ2-1
d_gene: -

CDR3nt: TGTGCCAGCAGCTCCCAACTTAACTATGGCTACACCTTC
CDR3aa: CASSSQLNYGYTF
v_gene: TRBV7-2
abundance: few
j_gene: TRBJ1-2
d_gene: -

CDR3nt: TGTGCCAGCAGTAGGAGCGGGAGACCCCCCTACGAGCAGTACTTC
CDR3aa: CASSRSGRPPYEQYF
v_gene: TRBV25-1
abundance: -
j_gene: TRBJ2-7
d_gene: TRBD2

CDR3nt: TGCGCCAGCAGCCCTGGACTAGCGACAATCAATGAGCAGTTCTTC
CDR3aa: CASSPGLATINEQFF
v_gene: TRBV5-1
abundance: -
j_gene: TRBJ2-1
d_gene: TRBD2

CDR3nt: TGTGCCAGCAGCATAAGGGACAGGGGGCGAAGGGAGCAGTACTTC
CDR3aa: CASSIRDRGRREQYF
v_gene: TRBV21-1
abundance: many
j_gene: TRBJ2-7
d_gene: -

CDR3nt: TGTGCCAGCAGCCCCCTCTCGGGAGCGGGTGAGCAGTACTTC
CDR3aa: CASSPLSGAGEQYF
v_gene: TRBV6-1
abundance: -
j_gene: TRBJ2-7
d_gene: -

CDR3nt: TGTGCCAGCAGCGAAGAGGGGGCTAGACCGAGCACAGATACGCAGTATTTT
CDR3aa: CASSEEGARPSTDTQYF
v_gene: TRBV4-2
abundance: -
j_gene: TRBJ2-3
d_gene: TRBD1

CDR3nt: TGCAGTGCTAGAGTGGGGCTATCACAGCGGGGACAGTACTTC
CDR3aa: CSARVGLSQRGQYF
v_gene: TRBV20-1
abundance: -
j_gene: TRBJ2-7
d_gene: TRBD2